A selection of T cell receptor beta chains follows, all from one sample in a study of chemoradiotherapy in HPV16-positive cancers. This table comes from immunoSEQ multiplex PCR, and its TCRdb copy is limited to in-frame clones, with some not included. The data show some 5,000 clones, roughly 77% seen once. The material was tumor tissue, obtained from a patient who underwent chemoradiotherapy. The receptors stem from a human donor with HPV-associated anogenital cancer. Both conserved end residues are part of each CDR3. Fields, in order: CDR3 DNA, CDR3 protein, V gene, J gene, D gene, clone size. A D gene is named only where the DNA matches it firmly. Expanded clones get a size class; other rows say once, few or many, or leave the size out.

CDR3nt: TGTGCCAGCAGCTTGGGGGACAGGCCAAACTATGGCTACACCTTC
CDR3aa: CASSLGDRPNYGYTF
v_gene: TRBV5-8
j_gene: TRBJ1-2
d_gene: TRBD1
abundance: NA

CDR3nt: TGTGCCATCAGTGAGAAGGACGGTAACACCGGGGAGCTGTTTTTT
CDR3aa: CAISEKDGNTGELFF
v_gene: TRBV10-3
j_gene: TRBJ2-2
d_gene: NA
abundance: NA

CDR3nt: TGTGCCAGTAGTATGGACAGGGTGGAGACCCAGTACTTC
CDR3aa: CASSMDRVETQYF
v_gene: TRBV19
j_gene: TRBJ2-5
d_gene: TRBD1
abundance: once

CDR3nt: TGTGCCAGCTCAAACATAAATAGGGGAGATACGCAGTATTTT
CDR3aa: CASSNINRGDTQYF
v_gene: TRBV18
j_gene: TRBJ2-3
d_gene: NA
abundance: NA

CDR3nt: TGTGCCAGCAGTGAAGCCCAGGGGACCCACCGCTATGGCTACACCTTC
CDR3aa: CASSEAQGTHRYGYTF
v_gene: TRBV6-1
j_gene: TRBJ1-2
d_gene: NA
abundance: NA

CDR3nt: TGTGCCAGCAGACTAATAAGGGCAGACAATTCACCCCTCCACTTT
CDR3aa: CASRLIRADNSPLHF
v_gene: TRBV27
j_gene: TRBJ1-6
d_gene: NA
abundance: once

CDR3nt: TGTGCCAGCAGTGACAGGGTGGCAAGCAATCAGCCCCAGCATTTT
CDR3aa: CASSDRVASNQPQHF
v_gene: TRBV2
j_gene: TRBJ1-5
d_gene: NA
abundance: NA

CDR3nt: TGTGCCAGCAGTGAACCTTCAAGGGGCCGAGGGGGTACCTATGGCTACACCTTC
CDR3aa: CASSEPSRGRGGTYGYTF
v_gene: TRBV6-1
j_gene: TRBJ1-2
d_gene: NA
abundance: NA

CDR3nt: TGTGCCAGCAGCTTCGACAGGGGCCAATACAATGAGCAGTTCTTC
CDR3aa: CASSFDRGQYNEQFF
v_gene: TRBV7-3
j_gene: TRBJ2-1
d_gene: TRBD1
abundance: NA

CDR3nt: TGTGCCAGCAGCTTTGGACCCAGCACAGATACGCAGTATTTT
CDR3aa: CASSFGPSTDTQYF
v_gene: TRBV7-3
j_gene: TRBJ2-3
d_gene: NA
abundance: NA

CDR3nt: TGCGCCAGCAGTCCCTCGAACACTGAAGCTTTCTTT
CDR3aa: CASSPSNTEAFF
v_gene: TRBV23-1
j_gene: TRBJ1-1
d_gene: NA
abundance: NA

CDR3nt: TGTGCCAGCAGCTTCGGACAGCTATCTGGAAACACCATATATTTT
CDR3aa: CASSFGQLSGNTIYF
v_gene: TRBV7-9
j_gene: TRBJ1-3
d_gene: NA
abundance: NA

CDR3nt: TGTGCCTGGAGAGGGGGGGGTAGGTATCAGCCCCAGCATTTT
CDR3aa: CAWRGGGRYQPQHF
v_gene: TRBV30
j_gene: TRBJ1-5
d_gene: NA
abundance: NA

CDR3nt: TGTGCCAGCAGCTTAGGCGGGACATTAAGGCGGGAGACCCAGTACTTC
CDR3aa: CASSLGGTLRRETQYF
v_gene: TRBV7-2
j_gene: TRBJ2-5
d_gene: NA
abundance: NA

CDR3nt: TGTGCCAGCAGTGAACACAACCAAGAGACCCAGTACTTC
CDR3aa: CASSEHNQETQYF
v_gene: TRBV2
j_gene: TRBJ2-5
d_gene: NA
abundance: few

CDR3nt: TGTGCCAGTACCGGACAGGGGGATACTGAAGCTTTCTTT
CDR3aa: CASTGQGDTEAFF
v_gene: TRBV19
j_gene: TRBJ1-1
d_gene: TRBD1
abundance: NA

CDR3nt: TGTGCCAGCAGCTTAGTCGCAAGAGATACGCAGTATTTT
CDR3aa: CASSLVARDTQYF
v_gene: TRBV7-2
j_gene: TRBJ2-3
d_gene: NA
abundance: NA

CDR3nt: TGTGCCAGCAGTCTGGGGCAGGAAGGAAACACCATATATTTT
CDR3aa: CASSLGQEGNTIYF
v_gene: TRBV6-1
j_gene: TRBJ1-3
d_gene: NA
abundance: NA

CDR3nt: TGTGCCAGCAGTTGGGGGACAGGGGGAGGATATGGCTACACCTTC
CDR3aa: CASSWGTGGGYGYTF
v_gene: TRBV2
j_gene: TRBJ1-2
d_gene: TRBD1
abundance: NA

CDR3nt: TGCGCCAGCAGCTTCGGGAGGGAGGTCGATACGCAGTATTTT
CDR3aa: CASSFGREVDTQYF
v_gene: TRBV5-1
j_gene: TRBJ2-3
d_gene: TRBD2
abundance: NA

CDR3nt: TGTGCCAGCAGTGAATGGGGCCAAGAGACCCAGTACTTC
CDR3aa: CASSEWGQETQYF
v_gene: TRBV2
j_gene: TRBJ2-5
d_gene: NA
abundance: few

CDR3nt: TGTGCCTCGGATGAAGCCAAAAACATTCAGTACTTC
CDR3aa: CASDEAKNIQYF
v_gene: TRBV6-6
j_gene: TRBJ2-4
d_gene: NA
abundance: NA

CDR3nt: TGTGCCAGCAGCTTGAGAGACGGCAATCAGCCCCAGCATTTT
CDR3aa: CASSLRDGNQPQHF
v_gene: TRBV5-5
j_gene: TRBJ1-5
d_gene: NA
abundance: NA

CDR3nt: TGTGCCAGCAGCTTGGGGACAGGGCTCTACGAGCAGTACTTC
CDR3aa: CASSLGTGLYEQYF
v_gene: TRBV5-5
j_gene: TRBJ2-7
d_gene: TRBD1
abundance: NA

CDR3nt: TGTGCCATCAGCGTAGGGGACACCGGCGGTGAGCAGTTCTTC
CDR3aa: CAISVGDTGGEQFF
v_gene: TRBV10-3
j_gene: TRBJ2-1
d_gene: NA
abundance: NA

CDR3nt: TGTGCCAGCAGTTACTCCAACCTCCCCTACGAGCAGTACTTC
CDR3aa: CASSYSNLPYEQYF
v_gene: TRBV6-6
j_gene: TRBJ2-7
d_gene: NA
abundance: NA

CDR3nt: TGTGCCAGCAGTGCCAGGGGTTCTGGAAACACCATATATTTT
CDR3aa: CASSARGSGNTIYF
v_gene: TRBV6-1
j_gene: TRBJ1-3
d_gene: NA
abundance: NA

CDR3nt: TGTGCCAGCAGTGGCTACTCCGGAGGTGAGACCCAGTACTTC
CDR3aa: CASSGYSGGETQYF
v_gene: TRBV6-1
j_gene: TRBJ2-5
d_gene: NA
abundance: NA

CDR3nt: TGTGCCAGCAGCTTAGTGCCCCCGGGGACAACGAACTATGGCTACACCTTC
CDR3aa: CASSLVPPGTTNYGYTF
v_gene: TRBV11-2
j_gene: TRBJ1-2
d_gene: NA
abundance: NA

CDR3nt: TGTGCCAGCAGTGAAGCAGGCGGGGGGGCGGAAGCTTTCTTT
CDR3aa: CASSEAGGGAEAFF
v_gene: TRBV6-1
j_gene: TRBJ1-1
d_gene: NA
abundance: few

CDR3nt: TGTGCCAGCAGTCCCACAGGAGACCCTTACAATGAGCAGTTCTTC
CDR3aa: CASSPTGDPYNEQFF
v_gene: TRBV7-3
j_gene: TRBJ2-1
d_gene: NA
abundance: NA

CDR3nt: TGTGCCAGCACACGACTGAACACTGAAGCTTTCTTT
CDR3aa: CASTRLNTEAFF
v_gene: TRBV6-1
j_gene: TRBJ1-1
d_gene: NA
abundance: NA

CDR3nt: TGTGCCAGCCCTCGACAGAACACCGGGGAGCTGTTTTTT
CDR3aa: CASPRQNTGELFF
v_gene: TRBV6-1
j_gene: TRBJ2-2
d_gene: NA
abundance: NA

CDR3nt: TGTGCCAGCACCAACGGGGACACCGGGGAGCTGTTTTTT
CDR3aa: CASTNGDTGELFF
v_gene: TRBV6-4
j_gene: TRBJ2-2
d_gene: NA
abundance: NA

CDR3nt: TGTGCCAGCAGAGGAGTGACGGATACGCAGTATTTT
CDR3aa: CASRGVTDTQYF
v_gene: TRBV27
j_gene: TRBJ2-3
d_gene: NA
abundance: NA

CDR3nt: TGTGCCAGCAGTGAAGAGTCACAGGCTCACAATCAGCCCCAGCATTTT
CDR3aa: CASSEESQAHNQPQHF
v_gene: TRBV25-1
j_gene: TRBJ1-5
d_gene: NA
abundance: NA

CDR3nt: TGTGCCATCAAACAGGGGTACAACAATGAGCAGTTCTTC
CDR3aa: CAIKQGYNNEQFF
v_gene: TRBV10-3
j_gene: TRBJ2-1
d_gene: TRBD1
abundance: NA

CDR3nt: TGTGCCAGCAGCGTAGGCGGGCAGCTTAATGAAAAACTGTTTTTT
CDR3aa: CASSVGGQLNEKLFF
v_gene: TRBV9
j_gene: TRBJ1-4
d_gene: NA
abundance: NA

CDR3nt: TGTGCCAGCACCTGGACTAGCGGCACCGGGGAGCTGTTTTTT
CDR3aa: CASTWTSGTGELFF
v_gene: TRBV2
j_gene: TRBJ2-2
d_gene: TRBD2
abundance: NA

CDR3nt: TGTGCCAGCAGCTTATGGCAAGGGGTATACACAGATACGCAGTATTTT
CDR3aa: CASSLWQGVYTDTQYF
v_gene: TRBV7-9
j_gene: TRBJ2-3
d_gene: NA
abundance: NA

CDR3nt: TGCGCCAGCACACACGGGGTAGGACTTAATGAAAAACTGTTTTTT
CDR3aa: CASTHGVGLNEKLFF
v_gene: TRBV10-2
j_gene: TRBJ1-4
d_gene: NA
abundance: NA

CDR3nt: TGTGCCAGCAGCGTAGAACTAGCGACCCTGGCCGGGGAGCTGTTTTTT
CDR3aa: CASSVELATLAGELFF
v_gene: TRBV9
j_gene: TRBJ2-2
d_gene: TRBD2
abundance: once

CDR3nt: TGCGCCAGCAGCTTGGGGCAGGGGGGGTACGAGCAGTACTTC
CDR3aa: CASSLGQGGYEQYF
v_gene: TRBV5-1
j_gene: TRBJ2-7
d_gene: NA
abundance: NA

CDR3nt: TGCAGCGTCCGACAGGGGGTGGATACCGGGGAGCTGTTTTTT
CDR3aa: CSVRQGVDTGELFF
v_gene: TRBV29-1
j_gene: TRBJ2-2
d_gene: TRBD1
abundance: NA

CDR3nt: TGTGCCAGCAGTGAAGTTTCGGGAAGCAATCAGCCCCAGCATTTT
CDR3aa: CASSEVSGSNQPQHF
v_gene: TRBV6-1
j_gene: TRBJ1-5
d_gene: NA
abundance: large

CDR3nt: TGTGCCAGCAGCCGGGACGGCGCTAACACAGATACGCAGTATTTT
CDR3aa: CASSRDGANTDTQYF
v_gene: TRBV2
j_gene: TRBJ2-3
d_gene: NA
abundance: NA

CDR3nt: TGTGCCAGCAGTCAGTTGAACACTGAAGCTTTCTTT
CDR3aa: CASSQLNTEAFF
v_gene: TRBV28
j_gene: TRBJ1-1
d_gene: NA
abundance: few

CDR3nt: TGTGCCAGCAGCCACGGACAGGGGGAATTGAACACTGAAGCTTTCTTT
CDR3aa: CASSHGQGELNTEAFF
v_gene: TRBV4-2
j_gene: TRBJ1-1
d_gene: TRBD1
abundance: NA

CDR3nt: TGTGCCAGTACTGGGAACACTGAAGCTTTCTTT
CDR3aa: CASTGNTEAFF
v_gene: TRBV6-5
j_gene: TRBJ1-1
d_gene: NA
abundance: few

CDR3nt: TGTGCCAGCAGCTTGTCATGGGCAGAAGAGACCCAGTACTTC
CDR3aa: CASSLSWAEETQYF
v_gene: TRBV5-4
j_gene: TRBJ2-5
d_gene: NA
abundance: NA

CDR3nt: TGTGCCAGCAGTCTAAACACTGAAGCTTTCTTT
CDR3aa: CASSLNTEAFF
v_gene: TRBV7-9
j_gene: TRBJ1-1
d_gene: NA
abundance: medium-sized